The clone carrying this T cell receptor beta chain came up a few times. The sample is drawn from a study of regulatory T cells in long-lasting Graves disease. As to time point: newly diagnosed GD, antithyroid drugs for less than 3 months. PBMC RNA was the source of the TCR library. Arm-PCR of CDR3 regions and iRepertoire HTBI primers were used to build TCR beta libraries. MiXCR, run by TCRdb on the multiplex PCR reads, gives a single entry per CDR3 protein. The sample has some 460,000 distinct CDR3 sequences; around 15% are singletons. The length of the CDR3 is 13 residues. Between the trimmed V and J ends, which lost 5 bases and 9 bases, there was a span of 14 bases. Germline CDR1 reads SGHVS; CDR2 reads FNYEAQ. The same sample was also studied in work on T cells in Graves' hyperthyroidism and ophthalmopathy.

The sequence came from a middle-aged man with Graves disease. Material: peripheral blood mononuclear cells (PBMCs), obtained at new diagnosis, from a patient treated with antithyroid drugs. The J gene is TRBJ2-1, the V gene TRBV7-6; no definite D call. The DNA for the CDR3 is TGTGCCAGCAGCGCCCTTCTGGGCATTGAGCAGTTCTTC. It is translated as CASSALLGIEQFF.